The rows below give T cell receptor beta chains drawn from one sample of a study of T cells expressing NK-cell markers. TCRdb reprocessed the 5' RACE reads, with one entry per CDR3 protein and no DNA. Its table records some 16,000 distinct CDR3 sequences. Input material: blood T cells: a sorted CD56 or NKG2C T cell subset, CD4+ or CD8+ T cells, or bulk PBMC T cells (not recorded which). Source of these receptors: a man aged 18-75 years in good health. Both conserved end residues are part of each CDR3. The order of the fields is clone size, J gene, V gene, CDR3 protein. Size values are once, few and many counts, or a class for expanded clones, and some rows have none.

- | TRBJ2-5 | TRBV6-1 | CASRGSGRETQYF
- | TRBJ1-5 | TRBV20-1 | CSAATGGNQPQHF
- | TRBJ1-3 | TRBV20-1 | CSASPDSGNTIYF
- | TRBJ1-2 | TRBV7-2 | CASSAGTGFNYGYTF
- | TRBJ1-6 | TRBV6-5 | CASSRTADNSPLHF
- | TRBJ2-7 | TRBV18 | CASSPRTGIGYEQYF
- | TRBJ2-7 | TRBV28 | CASSLSGTGQYF
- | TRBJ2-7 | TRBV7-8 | CASSSGLAGTAYEQYF
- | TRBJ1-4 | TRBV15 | CATSRDRRDPEFNEKLFF
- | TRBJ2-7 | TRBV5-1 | CASTYLAAGEQQYF
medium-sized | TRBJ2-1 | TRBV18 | CASSPLGMSRNEQFF
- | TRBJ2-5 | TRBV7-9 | CASSAGTSGGADETQYF
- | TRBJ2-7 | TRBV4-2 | CASSQGTGRSYEQYF
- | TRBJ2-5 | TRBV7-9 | CASSQYSLEYF
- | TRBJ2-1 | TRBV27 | CASSIGGAGGSSYNEQFF
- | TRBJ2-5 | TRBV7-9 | CASSLNSQETQYF